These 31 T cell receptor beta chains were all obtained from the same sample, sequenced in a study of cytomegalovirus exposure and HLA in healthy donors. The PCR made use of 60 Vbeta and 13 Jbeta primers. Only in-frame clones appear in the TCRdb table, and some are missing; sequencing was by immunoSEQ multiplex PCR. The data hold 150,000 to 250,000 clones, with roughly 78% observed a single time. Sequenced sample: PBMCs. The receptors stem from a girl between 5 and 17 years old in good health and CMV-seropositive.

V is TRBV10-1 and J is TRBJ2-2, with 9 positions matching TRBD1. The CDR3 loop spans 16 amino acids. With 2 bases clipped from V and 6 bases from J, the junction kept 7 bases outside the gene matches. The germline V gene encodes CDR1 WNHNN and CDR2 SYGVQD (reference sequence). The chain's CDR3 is CASSEAGTGLPGELFF. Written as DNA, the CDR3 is TGCGCCAGCAGTGAGGCCGGGACAGGGTTGCCCGGGGAGCTGTTTTTT.

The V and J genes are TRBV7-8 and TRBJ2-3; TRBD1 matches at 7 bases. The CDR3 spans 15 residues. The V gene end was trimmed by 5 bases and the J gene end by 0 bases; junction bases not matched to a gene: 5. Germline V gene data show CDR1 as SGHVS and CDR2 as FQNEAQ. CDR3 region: CASSPGQTSTDTQYF. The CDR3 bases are TGTGCCAGCAGCCCGGGACAGACTAGCACAGATACGCAGTATTTT.

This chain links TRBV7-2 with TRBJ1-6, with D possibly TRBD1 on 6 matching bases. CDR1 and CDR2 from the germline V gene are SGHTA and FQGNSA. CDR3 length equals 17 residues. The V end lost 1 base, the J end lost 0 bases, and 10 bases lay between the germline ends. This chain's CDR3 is CASSLVGASSYNSPLHF. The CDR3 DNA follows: TGTGCCAGCAGCTTAGTGGGGGCGAGCTCCTATAATTCACCCCTCCACTTT.

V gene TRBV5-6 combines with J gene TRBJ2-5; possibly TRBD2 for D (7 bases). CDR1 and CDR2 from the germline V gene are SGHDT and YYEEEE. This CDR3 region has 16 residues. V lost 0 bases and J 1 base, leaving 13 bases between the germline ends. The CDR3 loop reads CASSLARGGTQETQYF. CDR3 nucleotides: TGTGCCAGCAGCTTGGCGAGGGGGGGAACCCAAGAGACCCAGTACTTC.

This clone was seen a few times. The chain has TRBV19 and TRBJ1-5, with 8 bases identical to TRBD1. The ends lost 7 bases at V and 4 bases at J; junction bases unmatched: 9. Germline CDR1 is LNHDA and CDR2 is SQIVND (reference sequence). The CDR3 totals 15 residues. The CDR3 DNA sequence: TGTGCCAGTAATGTTCAGGGGGCCTTAAATCAGCCCCAGCATTTT. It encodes CASNVQGALNQPQHF.

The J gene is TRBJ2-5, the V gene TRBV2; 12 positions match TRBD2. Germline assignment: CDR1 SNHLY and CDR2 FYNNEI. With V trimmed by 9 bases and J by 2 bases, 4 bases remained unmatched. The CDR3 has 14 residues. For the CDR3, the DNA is TGTGCCAGAAGGACTAGCGGGGAGCAAGAGACCCAGTACTTC. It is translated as CARRTSGEQETQYF.

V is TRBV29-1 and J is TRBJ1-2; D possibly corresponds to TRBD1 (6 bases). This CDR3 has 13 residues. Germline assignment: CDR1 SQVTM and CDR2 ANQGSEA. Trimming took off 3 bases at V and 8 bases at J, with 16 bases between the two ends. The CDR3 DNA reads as TGCAGCGTTGAGACAGGAGATTCCAGGGGCTACACCTTC. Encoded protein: CSVETGDSRGYTF.

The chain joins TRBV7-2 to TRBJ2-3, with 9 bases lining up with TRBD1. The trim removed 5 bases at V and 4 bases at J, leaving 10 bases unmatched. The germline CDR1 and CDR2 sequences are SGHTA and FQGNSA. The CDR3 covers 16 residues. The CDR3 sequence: CASSRFTGTGSDTQYF. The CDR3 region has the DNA TGTGCCAGCAGCCGATTTACCGGGACAGGGTCAGATACGCAGTATTTT.

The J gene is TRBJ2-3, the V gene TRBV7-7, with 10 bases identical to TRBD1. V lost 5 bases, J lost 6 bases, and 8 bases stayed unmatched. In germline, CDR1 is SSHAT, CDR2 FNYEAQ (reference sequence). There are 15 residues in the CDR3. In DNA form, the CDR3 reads TGTGCCAGCAGCGTAGGACAGGGGGGTGGGGATACGCAGTATTTT. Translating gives CASSVGQGGGDTQYF.

The CDR3 nucleotides read TGTGCCAGCAGTCCAGGCGCCCAGGGACACCAGCATTTT. Amino acid sequence: CASSPGAQGHQHF. The V and J genes are TRBV6-5 and TRBJ1-5; possible D gene TRBD1, 6 bases. V lost 5 bases and J 12 bases, leaving 17 bases between the germline ends. CDR3 length: 13 amino acids. Germline CDR1 and CDR2: MNHEY and SVGAGI.

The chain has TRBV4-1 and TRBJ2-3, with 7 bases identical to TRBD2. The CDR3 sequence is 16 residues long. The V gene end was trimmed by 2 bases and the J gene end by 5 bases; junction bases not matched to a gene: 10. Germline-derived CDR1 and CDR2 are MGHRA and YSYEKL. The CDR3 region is CASSQTGLTGRDTQYF. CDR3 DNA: TGCGCCAGCAGCCAAACGGGACTAACGGGAAGAGATACGCAGTATTTT.

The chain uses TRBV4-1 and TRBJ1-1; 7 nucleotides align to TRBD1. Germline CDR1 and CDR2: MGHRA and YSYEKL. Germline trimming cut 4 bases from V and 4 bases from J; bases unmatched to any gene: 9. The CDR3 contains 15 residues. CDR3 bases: TGCGCCAGCAGCCGCGGGCCAGGGGGGCCCACTGAAGCTTTCTTT. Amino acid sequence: CASSRGPGGPTEAFF.

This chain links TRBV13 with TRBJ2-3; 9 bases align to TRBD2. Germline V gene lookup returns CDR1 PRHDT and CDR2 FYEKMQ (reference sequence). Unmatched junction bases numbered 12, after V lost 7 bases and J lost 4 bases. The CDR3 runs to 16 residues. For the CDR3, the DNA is TGTGCCAGCACTCTAGGGGGCGGGGGGGTCTCAGATACGCAGTATTTT. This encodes CASTLGGGGVSDTQYF.

CDR3 nucleotides: TGTGCCAGCAGCCGTCTAGCGGAAGGCTCCTACGAGCAGTACTTC. Protein sequence: CASSRLAEGSYEQYF. The chain combines TRBV13 with TRBJ2-7; 7 bases agree with TRBD2. The V gene's germline CDR1 is PRHDT and CDR2 FYEKMQ (reference sequence). V dropped 5 bases and J dropped 0; count of bases not matched to a gene: 7. This CDR3 is built from 15 residues.

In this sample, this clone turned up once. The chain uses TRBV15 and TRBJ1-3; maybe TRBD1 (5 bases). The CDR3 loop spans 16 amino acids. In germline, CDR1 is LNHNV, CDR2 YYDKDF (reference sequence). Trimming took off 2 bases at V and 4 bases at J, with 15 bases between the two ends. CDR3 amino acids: CATSRPQTGTGNTIYF. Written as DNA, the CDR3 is TGTGCCACCAGCAGACCTCAAACAGGTACCGGAAACACCATATATTTT.

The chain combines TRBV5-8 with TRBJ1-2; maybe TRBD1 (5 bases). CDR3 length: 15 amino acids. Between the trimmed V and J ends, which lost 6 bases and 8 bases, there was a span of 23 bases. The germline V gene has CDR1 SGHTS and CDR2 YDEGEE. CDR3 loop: CASTTAALGLGGYTF. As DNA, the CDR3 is TGTGCCAGCACGACAGCAGCTTTGGGGTTAGGCGGCTACACCTTC.

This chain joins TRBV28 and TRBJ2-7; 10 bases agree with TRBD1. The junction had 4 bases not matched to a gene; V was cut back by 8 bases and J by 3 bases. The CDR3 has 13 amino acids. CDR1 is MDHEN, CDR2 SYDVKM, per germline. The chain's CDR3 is CASVRTGGYEQYF. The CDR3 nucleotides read TGTGCCAGCGTCAGGACAGGGGGCTACGAGCAGTACTTC.

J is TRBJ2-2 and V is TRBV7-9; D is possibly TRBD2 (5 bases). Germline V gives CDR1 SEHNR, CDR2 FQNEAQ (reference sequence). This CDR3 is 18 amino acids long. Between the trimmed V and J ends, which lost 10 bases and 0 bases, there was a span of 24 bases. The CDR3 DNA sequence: TGTGCCACCCCGTTAAACGCGCGGGTTTTGACGAACACCGGGGAGCTGTTTTTT. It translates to CATPLNARVLTNTGELFF.

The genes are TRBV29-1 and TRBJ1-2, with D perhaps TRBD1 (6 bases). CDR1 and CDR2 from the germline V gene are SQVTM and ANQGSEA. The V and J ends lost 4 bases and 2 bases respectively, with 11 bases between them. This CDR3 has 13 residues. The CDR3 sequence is CSVGTGPNYGYTF. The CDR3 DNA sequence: TGCAGCGTTGGAACAGGGCCAAACTATGGCTACACCTTC.

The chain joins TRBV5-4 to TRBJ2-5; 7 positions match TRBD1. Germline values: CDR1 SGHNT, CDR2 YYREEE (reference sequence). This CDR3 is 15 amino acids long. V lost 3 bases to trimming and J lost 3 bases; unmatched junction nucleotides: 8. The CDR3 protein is CASSYPGTVKETQYF. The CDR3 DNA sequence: TGTGCCAGCAGCTATCCCGGGACAGTAAAAGAGACCCAGTACTTC.

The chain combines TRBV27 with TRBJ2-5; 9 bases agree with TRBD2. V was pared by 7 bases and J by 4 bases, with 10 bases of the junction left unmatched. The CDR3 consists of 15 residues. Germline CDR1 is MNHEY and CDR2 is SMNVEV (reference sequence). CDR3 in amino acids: CASTSRASGAETQYF. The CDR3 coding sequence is TGTGCCAGCACCTCCCGGGCTAGCGGGGCAGAGACCCAGTACTTC.

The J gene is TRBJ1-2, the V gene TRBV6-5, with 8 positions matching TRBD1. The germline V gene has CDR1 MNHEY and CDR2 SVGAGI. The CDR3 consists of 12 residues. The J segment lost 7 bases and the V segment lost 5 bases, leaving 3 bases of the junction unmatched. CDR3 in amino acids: CASSQGARGYTF. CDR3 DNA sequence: TGTGCCAGCAGTCAGGGGGCGCGTGGCTACACCTTC.

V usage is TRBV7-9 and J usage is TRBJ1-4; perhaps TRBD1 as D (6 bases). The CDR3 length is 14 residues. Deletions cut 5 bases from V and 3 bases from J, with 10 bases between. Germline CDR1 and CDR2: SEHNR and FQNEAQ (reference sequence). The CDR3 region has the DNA TGTGCCAGCAGCGGAGGACAGCCTAATGAAAAACTGTTTTTT. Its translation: CASSGGQPNEKLFF.

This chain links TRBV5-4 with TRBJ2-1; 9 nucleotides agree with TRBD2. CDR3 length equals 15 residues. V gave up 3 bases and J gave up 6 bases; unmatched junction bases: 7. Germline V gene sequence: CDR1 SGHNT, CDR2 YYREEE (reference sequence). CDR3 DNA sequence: TGTGCCAGCAGCTATCCGGGACTAGCTCCCAATGAGCAGTTCTTC. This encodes CASSYPGLAPNEQFF.

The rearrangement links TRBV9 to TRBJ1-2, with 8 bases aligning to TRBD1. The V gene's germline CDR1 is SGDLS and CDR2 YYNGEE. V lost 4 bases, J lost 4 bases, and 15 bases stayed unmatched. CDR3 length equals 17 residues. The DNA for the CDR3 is TGTGCCAGCAGCCCTTCCGGGACAGGAGGTTCTGGCTATGGCTACACCTTC. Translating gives CASSPSGTGGSGYGYTF.

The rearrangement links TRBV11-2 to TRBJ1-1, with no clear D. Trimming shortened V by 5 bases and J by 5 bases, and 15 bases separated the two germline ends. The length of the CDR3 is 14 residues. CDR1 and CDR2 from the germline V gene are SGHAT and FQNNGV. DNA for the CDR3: TGTGCCAGCAGCCCGTATGGACTCCTGACTGAAGCTTTCTTT. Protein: CASSPYGLLTEAFF.

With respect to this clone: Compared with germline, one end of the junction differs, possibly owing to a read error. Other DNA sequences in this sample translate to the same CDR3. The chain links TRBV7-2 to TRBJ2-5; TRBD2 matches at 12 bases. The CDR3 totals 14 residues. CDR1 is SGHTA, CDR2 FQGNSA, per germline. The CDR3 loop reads CASSLAGGQETQYF. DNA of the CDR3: TGTGCCAGCAGCCTAGCGGGGGGGCAAGAGACCCAGTACTTC.

Written as DNA, the CDR3 is TGTGCCTGGAGTTGGACAGGGGATGGCTACACCTTC. Translated: CAWSWTGDGYTF. This chain connects TRBV30 to TRBJ1-2; 9 bases agree with TRBD1. Losses at the gene ends were 2 bases for V and 6 bases for J; bases not matched to a gene: 1. The germline V gene encodes CDR1 GTSNPN and CDR2 SVGIG (reference sequence). The CDR3 is 12 residues long.

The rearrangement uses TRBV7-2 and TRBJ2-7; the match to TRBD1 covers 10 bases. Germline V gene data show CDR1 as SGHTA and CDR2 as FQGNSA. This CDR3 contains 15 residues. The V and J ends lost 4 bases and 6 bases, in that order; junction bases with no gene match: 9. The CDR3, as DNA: TGTGCCAGCAGCTCACCGCCGGGGACAGGGGCCGAGCAGTACTTC. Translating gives CASSSPPGTGAEQYF.

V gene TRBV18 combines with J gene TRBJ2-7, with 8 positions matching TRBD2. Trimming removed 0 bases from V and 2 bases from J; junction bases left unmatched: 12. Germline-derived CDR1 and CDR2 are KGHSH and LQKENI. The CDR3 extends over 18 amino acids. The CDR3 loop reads CASSPPSLSGGLTYEQYF. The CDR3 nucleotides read TGTGCCAGCTCACCACCGTCGTTGTCGGGGGGGCTGACCTACGAGCAGTACTTC.

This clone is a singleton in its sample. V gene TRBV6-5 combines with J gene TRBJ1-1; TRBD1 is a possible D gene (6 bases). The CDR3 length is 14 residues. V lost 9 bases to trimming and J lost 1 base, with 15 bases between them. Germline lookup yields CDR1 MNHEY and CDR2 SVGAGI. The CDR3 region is CASYPGHPNTEAFF. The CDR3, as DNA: TGTGCCAGTTACCCGGGACACCCGAACACTGAAGCTTTCTTT.